Listed below are T cell receptor beta chains from one sample, sequenced in a study of blood T cell repertoires in COVID-19. This table comes from immunoSEQ multiplex PCR, and its TCRdb copy is limited to in-frame clones, with some not included. This sample yields around 62,000 clones, of which roughly 92% are seen a single time; approximately 2.9% belongs to the top ten. The sample comprised peripheral blood. These receptors were obtained from a man in his 70s with active COVID-19. Both conserved end residues are trimmed from each CDR3. D genes are given only for firm matches.

V gene: TRBV12-5; D gene: TRBD1; J gene: TRBJ1-2; CDR3 protein: ASGFRDSSEDGYT
V gene: TRBV7-2; D gene: TRBD2; J gene: TRBJ2-5; CDR3 protein: ASSPRGAGEETQY
V gene: TRBV5-1; D gene: TRBD1; J gene: TRBJ2-1; CDR3 protein: ASSLGQTSYNEQF
V gene: TRBV11-3; D gene: TRBD2; J gene: TRBJ2-1; CDR3 protein: ASSFSGGARNEQF
V gene: TRBV6-5; D gene: .; J gene: TRBJ1-2; CDR3 protein: ASMGHREGYT
V gene: TRBV5-1; D gene: TRBD1; J gene: TRBJ1-6; CDR3 protein: ASSLGDRGRSSPLH
V gene: TRBV3-1/TRBV3-2; D gene: TRBD2; J gene: TRBJ2-5; CDR3 protein: ASSQTRGGGQETQY
V gene: TRBV6-1; D gene: .; J gene: TRBJ2-7; CDR3 protein: ASSEVALSYEQY
V gene: TRBV5-6; D gene: TRBD1; J gene: TRBJ1-4; CDR3 protein: ASSLFGTGSNEKLF
V gene: TRBV2; D gene: TRBD1; J gene: TRBJ1-4; CDR3 protein: ASARQGVGEKLF
V gene: TRBV6-2/TRBV6-3; D gene: TRBD1; J gene: TRBJ2-7; CDR3 protein: ASSWGTVPSYEQY
V gene: TRBV5-1; D gene: TRBD1; J gene: TRBJ2-2; CDR3 protein: ASRQGANTGELF
V gene: TRBV20-1; D gene: .; J gene: TRBJ1-1; CDR3 protein: SARTAREAF
V gene: TRBV19; D gene: .; J gene: TRBJ2-5; CDR3 protein: ASSIGGLAQETQY
V gene: TRBV4-1; D gene: .; J gene: TRBJ2-1; CDR3 protein: ASSQVSRGAGNEQF
V gene: TRBV6-5; D gene: TRBD1; J gene: TRBJ1-1; CDR3 protein: ACGTAMNTEAF
V gene: TRBV6-4; D gene: TRBD1; J gene: TRBJ1-1; CDR3 protein: ASRATSGTGGTEAF